The T cell receptor (beta chain) described here comes from a study of naive and memory T cell subsets. Study outcomes and limitations: From naive to CM, EM and EMRA, diversity decreased and Gini increased. In naive cells, over 85% of TCR sequences were seen only once.

This clonotype was picked up a small number of times. Its antigen remains unknown. After CD4 positive bead selection, the CD4-negative fraction gave CD8 T cells. The beta constant-region primer was an equimolar mix of two oligonucleotides covering TRBC1 and TRBC2. A 12-nucleotide UMI and the SP2 primer were added to the cDNA 3' end by oligonucleotide ligation. TCRdb re-called the UMI-ligation and nested PCR reads with MiXCR, one entry per CDR3 protein. The sample has approximately 85,000 distinct CDR3 sequences, 7% to 8% seen once. V dropped 3 bases and J dropped 2; count of bases not matched to a gene: 0. The CDR3 spans 14 residues.

The clonotype comes from a human donor in good health. The chain has TRBV12-3 or TRBV12-4 and TRBJ2-1; the match to TRBD2 covers 8 bases. Sequenced input: central memory CD4+ T cells from blood. The CDR3 DNA follows: TGTGCCAGCAGTTTGGGACTAGCCTACAATGAGCAGTTCTTC. Protein: CASSLGLAYNEQFF.